These 28 T cell receptor beta chains originate from one sample sequenced in a study of OX40 agonist ivuxolimab in advanced cancers. The protocol used for the library was the immunoSEQ multiplex PCR assay. TCRdb mirrors the immuneACCESS table, restricted to in-frame sequences. Some clones are absent from its copies; in checked studies, under half trace to an unresolved V gene, and the reason for the others is unknown. In this sample the table shows around 31,000 clones, 75% to 95% of which occur a single time. The top ten constitute 4% to 5.5% of the sample. Sequenced material: CD4+ or CD8+ T cells sorted from blood, taken in a trial of the OX40 agonist ivuxolimab. The receptors originated from an adult with an advanced solid tumor such as melanoma, head and neck, liver or kidney cancer.

This chain uses TRBV7-9 with TRBJ2-7; the D is unclear. This CDR3 comprises 13 residues. Between the trimmed V and J ends, which lost 5 bases and 1 base, there was a span of 9 bases. The germline V gene encodes CDR1 SEHNR and CDR2 FQNEAQ (reference sequence). CDR3 region: CASSTSVSYEQYF. For the CDR3, the DNA is TGTGCCAGCAGCACATCAGTTTCCTACGAGCAGTACTTC.

This clone was detected once. J is TRBJ2-5 and V is TRBV11-3, with a weak D call TRBD1 (5 bases). The V gene's germline CDR1 is SGHNT and CDR2 YENEEA. V lost 0 bases and J lost 2, with 10 bases in between. There are 15 residues in the CDR3. The CDR3 DNA is TGTGCCAGCAGCTTAGATGGGGCAGGGCAAGAGACCCAGTACTTC. This translates into CASSLDGAGQETQYF.

The chain links TRBV7-8 to TRBJ2-1; the match to TRBD2 covers 10 bases. The ends lost 1 base at V and 4 bases at J; junction bases unmatched: 7. In germline, CDR1 is SGHVS, CDR2 FQNEAQ. The CDR3 spans 17 residues. CDR3 loop: CASSLGLGTSAYNEQFF. The CDR3 DNA sequence: TGTGCCAGCAGCTTAGGCCTAGGGACTAGCGCTTACAATGAGCAGTTCTTC.

V gene TRBV5-1 combines with J gene TRBJ1-2, with TRBD1 matching over 9 bases. V was clipped by 4 bases and J by 8 bases; unmatched bases: 15. This CDR3 comprises 16 residues. Germline CDR1 SGHRS, CDR2 YFSETQ. In DNA form, the CDR3 reads TGCGCCAGCAGCCCCCGCTCCGGGACAGGGATAAAAGGCTACACCTTC. It yields the protein CASSPRSGTGIKGYTF. Based on the CDR3 plus reference TRBV5-1 and TRBJ1-2, the full variable domain is KAGVTQTPRYLIKTRGQQVTLSCSPISGHRSVSWYQQTPGQGLQFLFEYFSETQRNKGNFPGRFSGRQFSNSRSEMNVSTLELGDSALYLCASSPRSGTGIKGYTFGSGTRLTVV.

A note on this clone: The sample holds other DNA sequences that translate to the same CDR3. V is TRBV9 and J is TRBJ1-1, with D perhaps matching TRBD1 (6 bases). V gave up 0 bases and J gave up 0 bases, with 9 bases separating them. The CDR3 is made up of 15 amino acids. CDR1 is SGDLS, CDR2 YYNGEE, per germline. In DNA form, the CDR3 reads TGTGCCAGCAGCGTAGGCAGGGACATGAACACTGAAGCTTTCTTT. Translation: CASSVGRDMNTEAFF.

The J gene is TRBJ2-7, the V gene TRBV6-4; D remains ambiguous. This CDR3 is built from 16 residues. V was trimmed by 0 bases and J by 1 base, leaving 13 bases between them. Germline lookup yields CDR1 MRHNA and CDR2 SNTAGT. As DNA, the CDR3 is TGTGCCAGCAGTGACTCGGGGTCAGGTCGTTCCTACGAGCAGTACGTC. Residues: CASSDSGSGRSYEQYV.

This chain joins TRBV15 and TRBJ1-1; D unresolved. The germline V gene encodes CDR1 LNHNV and CDR2 YYDKDF (reference sequence). The CDR3 loop spans 13 amino acids. The ends were cut back, 8 bases at V and 1 base at J, with 11 bases in the middle. The CDR3: CATAADQNTEAFF. The CDR3 nucleotides are TGTGCCACCGCGGCGGATCAGAACACTGAAGCTTTCTTT.

The rearrangement joins TRBV27 to TRBJ1-6, with D possibly being TRBD1 (6 bases). Per germline, CDR1 MNHEY and CDR2 SMNVEV (reference sequence). This CDR3 has 15 residues. Trimming removed 5 bases from V and 8 bases from J, with 16 bases in between. CDR3 amino acids: CASSDSQGPHSPLHF. The CDR3 DNA is TGTGCCAGCAGTGACTCTCAGGGGCCCCATTCACCCCTCCACTTT.

The CDR3 coding sequence is TGTGCCAGTAGTATTGGCATGAGCTCCTACAATGAGCAGTTCTTC. It codes for CASSIGMSSYNEQFF. V is TRBV19 and J is TRBJ2-1, with D hard to call. CDR1 is LNHDA, CDR2 SQIVND, per germline (reference sequence). The V gene lost 3 bases and the J gene lost 0 bases, with 9 bases spanning the gap. CDR3 length: 15 residues.

Details on this clone: Other DNA sequences from this sample encode an identical CDR3 as well. The chain is built from TRBV19 and TRBJ2-1; D is undetermined. V shed 4 bases and J shed 4 bases, with 2 bases lying between them. Germline CDR1 LNHDA, CDR2 SQIVND (reference sequence). This CDR3 contains 11 residues. CDR3 in DNA: TGTGCCAGTAGTACATACAATGAGCAGTTCTTC. Protein product: CASSTYNEQFF.

V and J are TRBV27 and TRBJ1-1; D unresolved. The CDR3 has 19 residues. Germline loops: CDR1 MNHEY, CDR2 SMNVEV (reference sequence). Trimming took off 1 base at V and 0 bases at J, with 21 bases between the two ends. In DNA form, the CDR3 reads TGTGCCAGCAGTTTATTAAGTGGGCAGGCGAAGGCGATGAACACTGAAGCTTTCTTT. This sequence encodes CASSLLSGQAKAMNTEAFF.

This chain uses TRBV10-3 with TRBJ2-3; either TRBD1 or TRBD2 may supply D (6 bases each). The CDR3 sequence is 13 residues long. With 2 bases removed from V and 6 bases from J, the gap between germline ends came to 9 bases. Germline assignment: CDR1 ENHRY and CDR2 SYGVKD. The CDR3 is CAISETGADTQYF. CDR3 in DNA: TGTGCCATCAGTGAGACGGGGGCGGATACGCAGTATTTT.

J is TRBJ2-1 and V is TRBV4-1, with TRBD2 matching over 8 bases. Germline V gene data show CDR1 as MGHRA and CDR2 as YSYEKL. Unmatched junction bases numbered 4, after V lost 1 base and J lost 5 bases. The CDR3 length is 15 residues. The CDR3 sequence is CASSQVWTSHNEQFF. The DNA for the CDR3 is TGCGCCAGCAGCCAAGTCTGGACTAGCCACAATGAGCAGTTCTTC.

V and J are TRBV9 and TRBJ2-2; D is unclear. This CDR3 spans 12 amino acids. Germline lookup yields CDR1 SGDLS and CDR2 YYNGEE. Trimming pared 3 bases from V and 7 bases from J, leaving 7 bases between. CDR3 loop: CASSAHDGELFF. The DNA of the CDR3 is TGTGCCAGCAGCGCCCACGACGGGGAGCTGTTTTTT.

The rearrangement uses TRBV27 and TRBJ2-2, with 13 bases lining up with TRBD2. The J segment lost 5 bases and the V segment lost 4 bases, leaving 7 bases of the junction unmatched. The V gene's germline CDR1 is MNHEY and CDR2 SMNVEV (reference sequence). This CDR3 spans 17 amino acids. The CDR3 region is CASSWTSGSPRTGELFF. CDR3 nucleotides: TGTGCCAGCAGTTGGACTAGCGGGAGCCCTAGGACCGGGGAGCTGTTTTTT.

The rearrangement joins TRBV28 to TRBJ2-7, with 12 nucleotides matching TRBD1. Germline loops: CDR1 MDHEN, CDR2 SYDVKM. This CDR3 region has 14 residues. V lost 8 bases, J lost 3 bases, and 5 bases stayed unmatched. CDR3 sequence: CASRGTGGIYEQYF. CDR3 nucleotide sequence: TGTGCCAGCCGAGGGACAGGGGGCATCTACGAGCAGTACTTC.

The chain recombines TRBV18 with TRBJ2-4; D is unresolved. The germline CDR1 and CDR2 sequences are KGHSH and LQKENI. The CDR3 is 16 residues long. V was clipped by 3 bases and J by 0 bases, with 12 bases between them. In DNA form, the CDR3 reads TGTGCCAGCTCACCGACTCTAGAATTAGCCAAAAACATTCAGTACTTC. Protein sequence: CASSPTLELAKNIQYF.

The chain combines TRBV11-3 with TRBJ1-3; TRBD1 might be the D (5 bases). V lost 0 bases and J 0 bases, leaving 9 bases between the germline ends. Germline-derived CDR1 and CDR2 are SGHNT and YENEEA. The CDR3 loop spans 16 amino acids. The CDR3 sequence: CASSLETGGSGNTIYF. DNA for the CDR3: TGTGCCAGCAGCTTAGAGACGGGGGGCTCTGGAAACACCATATATTTT.

The J gene is TRBJ2-2, the V gene TRBV6-1; 9 nucleotides agree with TRBD2. Germline CDR1 reads MNHNS; CDR2 reads SASEGT. J was trimmed by 5 bases and V by 3 bases; bases with no gene match: 7. There are 16 residues in the CDR3. The chain's CDR3 is CASSDLTGLATGELFF. The CDR3 nucleotides read TGTGCCAGCAGTGACCTGACGGGACTAGCTACCGGGGAGCTGTTTTTT.

The chain is built from TRBV4-3 and TRBJ2-7; TRBD2 matches 10 bases. CDR1 and CDR2 (germline): LGHNA, YSLEER. This CDR3 comprises 16 residues. The junction had 6 bases not matched to a gene; V was cut back by 1 base and J by 3 bases. The CDR3 loop is CASSQGTSGLYYEQYF. DNA of the CDR3: TGCGCCAGCAGCCAAGGGACTAGCGGACTCTACTACGAGCAGTACTTC.

The CDR3 nucleotides read TGTGCCAGCAGCGTAGGCAGTGCGTACCAAGAGACCCAGTACTTC. Residues: CASSVGSAYQETQYF. The rearrangement links TRBV9 to TRBJ2-5, with D uncertain. There are 15 residues in the CDR3. Germline CDR1 is SGDLS and CDR2 is YYNGEE. V dropped 0 bases and J dropped 0 bases, with 9 bases sitting between them.

This clone was seen only once. The CDR3 DNA is TGCGCCAGCAGCCAACGGGACAGGAAAGGTGGGGAAAAACTGTTTTTT. This translates into CASSQRDRKGGEKLFF. The rearrangement uses TRBV4-1 and TRBJ1-4; 8 nucleotides match TRBD1. J lost 8 bases, V lost 2 bases, and 10 bases had no gene match. Germline CDR1 MGHRA, CDR2 YSYEKL. The CDR3 is made up of 16 amino acids.

V usage is TRBV9 and J usage is TRBJ2-7; D ambiguous. This CDR3 contains 12 residues. Trimming took 1 base from V and 3 from J, leaving 5 bases between them. CDR1 is SGDLS and CDR2 is YYNGEE in the germline V gene. For the CDR3, the DNA is TGTGCCAGCAGCGTAAAAGTCTACGAGCAGTACTTC. Protein product: CASSVKVYEQYF.

CDR3 amino acids: CASSVSGVNEQFF. DNA of the CDR3: TGTGCCAGCAGCGTTTCAGGTGTAAATGAGCAGTTCTTC. The rearrangement links TRBV9 to TRBJ2-1; D is ambiguous. V dropped 2 bases and J dropped 7 bases, with 10 bases sitting between them. This CDR3 contains 13 residues. Germline V gene lookup returns CDR1 SGDLS and CDR2 YYNGEE. The variable domain in full, with the rest retrieved from reference TRBV9 and TRBJ2-1, is DSGVTQTPKHLITATGQRVTLRCSPRSGDLSVYWYQQSLDQGLQFLIQYYNGEERAKGNILERFSAQQFPDLHSELNLSSLELGDSALYFCASSVSGVNEQFFGPGTRLTVL.

The genes are TRBV4-2 and TRBJ2-3; 7 nucleotides align to TRBD2. The CDR3 contains 17 residues. CDR1 and CDR2 from the germline V gene are LGHNA and YNFKEQ. V shed 0 bases, J shed 0 bases, and the junction held 6 bases outside the gene matches. CDR3 sequence: CASSQDNLAVSTDTQYF. Here the CDR3 DNA reads TGTGCCAGCAGCCAAGATAACCTAGCGGTGAGCACAGATACGCAGTATTTT.

V is TRBV27 and J is TRBJ2-2, with 10 bases that match TRBD2. Germline V gene lookup returns CDR1 MNHEY and CDR2 SMNVEV (reference sequence). Trimming removed 3 bases from V and 6 bases from J; junction bases left unmatched: 10. The CDR3 is 17 residues long. The CDR3 loop is CASSFLAGVPGAGELFF. CDR3 DNA: TGTGCCAGCAGTTTCCTAGCGGGAGTCCCCGGGGCCGGGGAGCTGTTTTTT.

This clone has a single count. The rearrangement links TRBV7-3 to TRBJ1-2, with a possible D match to TRBD1 (5 bases). The CDR3 is 14 amino acids. The V and J ends lost 2 bases and 3 bases respectively, with 10 bases between them. The germline CDR1 and CDR2 sequences are SGHTA and FQGTGA. The CDR3 DNA follows: TGTGCCAGCAGCTTAGCGGCAGGGCACTATGGCTACACCTTC. This codes for CASSLAAGHYGYTF. Full variable domain (missing parts from reference TRBV7-3 and TRBJ1-2): GAGVSQTPSNKVTEKGKYVELRCDPISGHTALYWYRQSLGQGPEFLIYFQGTGAADDSGLPNDRFFAVRPEGSVSTLKIQRTERGDSAVYLCASSLAAGHYGYTFGSGTRLTVV.

V usage is TRBV7-9 and J usage is TRBJ2-3, with a tentative D call TRBD1 (5 bases). The CDR3 sequence is 14 residues long. The V end was cut by 3 bases, the J end by 4 bases, with 11 bases between. Looked up from germline, CDR1 is SEHNR and CDR2 is FQNEAQ (reference sequence). CDR3 sequence reads: CASSFRTSPDTQYF. The CDR3 DNA reads as TGTGCCAGCAGCTTTAGGACATCCCCAGATACGCAGTATTTT. The complete variable domain, with remaining parts taken from reference TRBV7-9 and TRBJ2-3, reads DTGVSQNPRHKITKRGQNVTFRCDPISEHNRLYWYRQTLGQGPEFLTYFQNEAQLEKSRLLSDRFSAERPKGSFSTLEIQRTEQGDSAMYLCASSFRTSPDTQYFGPGTRLTVL.